This TCR beta chain emerged from a study of CD8+ T cells in alopecia areata. Overall study context: The percentage of affected scalp area served as the score of severity for treated patients. Overall study results and limits: Normal scalp showed lower clonality than lesional scalp, especially alopecia totalis/universalis. Among the top 100, expanded CD8+ clones, as well as scalp clonality, were significantly decreased by tofacitinib. Against the mouse data, patients shared TCRs less clearly, possibly for HLA reasons.

Points on this clone: The antigen is not known.

Germline assignment: CDR1 GTSNPN and CDR2 SVGIG (reference sequence). The CDR3 extends over 14 amino acids. The V end lost 2 bases, the J end lost 3 bases, and 11 bases lay between the germline ends. As for treatment: oral pan-JAK inhibitor, 5-10 mg twice daily. Extracted RNA was reverse transcribed into cDNA, the sequencing template. Produced via immunoSEQ multiplex PCR; TCRdb's table is partial and in-frame only. Altogether approximately 210,000 clones are present, around two fifths being singletons, with the ten largest covering 2% to 3%. The receptor's source is a human donor with alopecia areata. The sequencing here drew on CD4+ T cells sorted from blood, taken at approximately week 37, from a patient treated with tofacitinib. V gene TRBV30 combines with J gene TRBJ2-1; no reliable D call. CDR3: CAWSIGFLYNEQFF. CDR3 in DNA: TGTGCCTGGAGTATCGGGTTTCTCTACAATGAGCAGTTCTTC.